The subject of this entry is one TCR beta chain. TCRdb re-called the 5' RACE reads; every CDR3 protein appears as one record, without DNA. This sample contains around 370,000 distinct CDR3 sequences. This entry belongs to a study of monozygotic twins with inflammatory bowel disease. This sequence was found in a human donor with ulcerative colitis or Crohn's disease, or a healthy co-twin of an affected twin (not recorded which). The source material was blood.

CDR3 protein: CASSQNPGTPHEQYF. The chain is built from TRBV3-1 and TRBJ2-7; without DNA, the TCRdb call of TRBD1 cannot be checked. Germline assignment: CDR1 LGHDT and CDR2 YNNKEL (reference sequence). CDR3 size: 15 residues.